This TCR beta chain originates from a study of T cell responses to AZD1222 COVID-19 vaccine. J was trimmed by 2 bases and V by 0 bases; bases with no gene match: 3. This CDR3 is 17 amino acids long. Germline CDR1 and CDR2: LGHDT and YNNKEL (reference sequence). Study-level points and caveats: There were mostly white British donors and more females than males, and clonal diversity was possibly underestimated. It was only after the peak T cell response that any repertoires were sampled.

Note on this clone: Its antigen is not identified.

Assay used: immunoSEQ multiplex PCR; TCRdb lists only in-frame clones, some missing. This sample yields 150,000 to 200,000 clones, of which approximately 94% are seen a single time; 1.6% belongs to the top ten. This TCR came from an adult who received the AZD1222 COVID-19 vaccine. The genes are TRBV3-1 (or the pseudogene TRBV3-2) and TRBJ2-1; the match to TRBD2 covers 11 bases. The sample was peripheral blood, taken 28 days after the second AZD1222 dose. CDR3 region: CASSQDLSGRAYNEQFF. Here the CDR3 DNA reads TGTGCCAGCAGCCAAGATCTTAGCGGGAGGGCCTACAATGAGCAGTTCTTC.